One and the same sample provided the 12 T cell receptor beta chains below, sequenced in a study of control samples from healthy donors and cancer patients. Clones were read by immunoSEQ multiplex PCR, and TCRdb kept only the in-frame ones, dropping some. The profile shows about 220,000 clones, 85% to 95% of them singletons. Sequenced sample: blood. The receptors come from a man aged 45-65 years in good health.

This rearrangement joins TRBV11-3 to TRBJ1-2; the D gene is possibly TRBD1 (6 bases). The CDR3 runs 13 residues. Germline CDR1 reads SGHNT; CDR2 reads YENEEA. Trimming left V 1 base short and J 10 bases short, with 13 bases between. CDR3 sequence: CASSLGGGGHYTF. As DNA, the CDR3 is TGTGCCAGCAGCTTAGGGGGTGGGGGCCACTACACCTTC. Filled out from reference TRBV11-3 and TRBJ1-2, the complete variable domain reads EAGVVQSPRYKIIEKKQPVAFWCNPISGHNTLYWYLQNLGQGPELLIRYENEEAVDDSQLPKDRFSAERLKGVDSTLKIQPAELGDSAVYLCASSLGGGGHYTFGSGTRLTVV.

V is TRBV5-1 and J is TRBJ1-1; D remains unclear. The V end was cut by 4 bases, the J end by 0 bases, with 16 bases between. Looked up from germline, CDR1 is SGHRS and CDR2 is YFSETQ. The CDR3 extends over 16 amino acids. The CDR3 DNA sequence: TGCGCCAGCAGCGTGGTACAGTCTCAAATGAACACTGAAGCTTTCTTT. Encoded protein: CASSVVQSQMNTEAFF.

There are a few counts of this clone. The V gene is TRBV19, the J gene TRBJ2-7; weak D call: TRBD1 (5 bases). The CDR3 length is 16 residues. Germline V gives CDR1 LNHDA, CDR2 SQIVND (reference sequence). V was cut by 2 bases and J by 0 bases, with 14 bases left in between. CDR3 protein: CASSIWGQGDSYEQYF. The DNA for the CDR3 is TGTGCCAGTAGTATATGGGGCCAGGGCGACTCCTACGAGCAGTACTTC.

J is TRBJ2-2 and V is TRBV7-8; possible D gene TRBD2, 6 bases. Trimming stripped 7 bases from V and 5 bases from J, with 20 bases between. CDR1 is SGHVS and CDR2 is FQNEAQ in the germline V gene. The length of the CDR3 is 16 residues. CDR3 protein: CASTSPGVTRTGELFF. CDR3 nucleotides: TGTGCCAGCACCTCTCCGGGGGTTACCAGGACCGGGGAGCTGTTTTTT.

The rearrangement uses TRBV28 and TRBJ2-1, with D possibly being TRBD2 (7 bases). The germline V gene has CDR1 MDHEN and CDR2 SYDVKM. The CDR3 has 13 amino acids. V lost 7 bases and J 8 bases, leaving 15 bases between the germline ends. The CDR3: CASTTGRGYEQFF. CDR3 sequence (DNA): TGTGCCAGCACCACAGGGAGGGGCTATGAGCAGTTCTTC. The whole variable domain, filled in from reference TRBV28 and TRBJ2-1, reads DVKVTQSSRYLVKRTGEKVFLECVQDMDHENMFWYRQDPGLGLRLIYFSYDVKMKEKGDIPEGYSVSREKKERFSLILESASTNQTSMYLCASTTGRGYEQFFGPGTRLTVL.

The rearrangement links TRBV10-3 to TRBJ2-3; no reliable D call. Trimming took 2 bases from V and 8 from J, leaving 8 bases between them. The CDR3 is made up of 12 amino acids. CDR1 is ENHRY, CDR2 SYGVKD, per germline. In nucleotides, the CDR3 is TGTGCCATCAGTGAGGGCGGCGTTACGCAGTATTTT. The encoded protein is CAISEGGVTQYF.

J is TRBJ2-7 and V is TRBV9; tentatively, D is TRBD2 (6 bases). V lost 2 bases and J lost 3, with 21 bases in between. This CDR3 spans 17 amino acids. Germline V gene sequence: CDR1 SGDLS, CDR2 YYNGEE. CDR3 nucleotides: TGTGCCAGCAGCGTTACCACGCGGGACCGCAGACTCTACGAGCAGTACTTC. Translated: CASSVTTRDRRLYEQYF.

V and J are TRBV5-4 and TRBJ2-3; 8 nucleotides align to TRBD2. The CDR3 length is 16 residues. CDR1 and CDR2 (germline): SGHNT, YYREEE (reference sequence). The V gene end was trimmed by 0 bases and the J gene end by 5 bases; junction bases not matched to a gene: 8. This CDR3 is CASSLVLGGAVDTQYF. DNA of the CDR3: TGTGCCAGCAGCTTGGTTCTCGGGGGGGCTGTAGATACGCAGTATTTT.

The V call is TRBV19, the J call TRBJ1-5; D unclear. The V and J ends lost 1 base and 3 bases respectively, with 13 bases between them. Looked up from germline, CDR1 is LNHDA and CDR2 is SQIVND (reference sequence). This CDR3 is built from 16 residues. This CDR3 is CASSIGTGRINQPQHF. CDR3 coding DNA: TGTGCCAGTAGTATAGGTACGGGCCGTATCAATCAGCCCCAGCATTTT.

The chain couples TRBV7-7 to TRBJ2-2, with a possible D match to TRBD1 (5 bases). The CDR3 loop spans 15 amino acids. Looked up from germline, CDR1 is SSHAT and CDR2 is FNYEAQ (reference sequence). Trimming stripped 1 base from V and 1 base from J, with 7 bases between. This chain's CDR3 is CASSLDRRNTGELFF. The CDR3 DNA sequence: TGTGCCAGCAGCTTAGACAGGCGGAACACCGGGGAGCTGTTTTTT. Based on the CDR3 plus reference TRBV7-7 and TRBJ2-2, the full variable domain is GAGVSQSPRYKVTKRGQDVTLRCDPISSHATLYWYQQALGQGPEFLTYFNYEAQPDKSGLPSDRFSAERPEGSISTLTIQRTEQRDSAMYRCASSLDRRNTGELFFGEGSRLTVL.

The chain links TRBV21-1 to TRBJ2-7; TRBD2 is the table's D call, not checked against the DNA. TRBV21-1 is a known pseudogene. The CDR3 spans 13 residues. DNA for the CDR3: TGTGCCAGCAGCAAAGATAGGAGGGGCGAGCAGTACGTC. This gives the protein CASSKDRRGEQYV.

V gene TRBV18 combines with J gene TRBJ1-1; D gene unclear. Per germline, CDR1 KGHSH and CDR2 LQKENI. This CDR3 spans 13 amino acids. The V end was cut by 4 bases, the J end by 2 bases, with 8 bases between. Here the CDR3 reads CASSRAENTEAFF. The CDR3 bases are TGTGCCAGCTCACGGGCAGAAAACACTGAAGCTTTCTTT.